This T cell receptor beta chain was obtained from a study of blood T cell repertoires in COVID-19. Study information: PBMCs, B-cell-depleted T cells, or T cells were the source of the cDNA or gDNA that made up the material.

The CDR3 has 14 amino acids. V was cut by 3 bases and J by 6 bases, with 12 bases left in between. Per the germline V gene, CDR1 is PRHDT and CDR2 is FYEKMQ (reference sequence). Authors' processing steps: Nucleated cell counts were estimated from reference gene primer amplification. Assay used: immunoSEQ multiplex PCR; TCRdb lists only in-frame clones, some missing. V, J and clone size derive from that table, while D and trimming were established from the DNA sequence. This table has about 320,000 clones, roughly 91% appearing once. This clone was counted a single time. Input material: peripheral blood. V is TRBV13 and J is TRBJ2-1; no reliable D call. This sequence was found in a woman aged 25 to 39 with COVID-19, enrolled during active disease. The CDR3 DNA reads TGTGCCAGCAGCTTTTTGCTTGGGCCCAATGAGCAGTTCTTC. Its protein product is CASSFLLGPNEQFF.